This T cell receptor (beta chain) was sequenced for a study of T cell responses to AZD1222 COVID-19 vaccine. Findings and limits, study-wide: Just a handful of AZD1222 recipients were seropositive at baseline. Sampling that yielded the repertoires occurred only after the peak T cell response.

Germline CDR1 reads MNHEY; CDR2 reads SVGAGI. CDR3 length equals 12 residues. V was trimmed by 5 bases and J by 8 bases, leaving 12 bases between them. Clones were sequenced by immunoSEQ multiplex PCR, and TCRdb holds only the in-frame ones, with some missing. Of 150,000 to 200,000 clones in the sample, around 90% were seen once. On this clone itself: Its specificity is not known.

The material sequenced was peripheral blood, taken 28 days after the second dose of the MenACWY control vaccine. This sequence joins TRBV6-5 and TRBJ1-2; D not certain. The receptor was isolated from an adult who received the MenACWY meningococcal vaccine as a control. The CDR3 here is CASSSVHEGYTF. DNA for the CDR3: TGTGCCAGCAGTAGCGTCCACGAAGGCTACACCTTC.